This T cell receptor beta chain came from a study of Ad26.COV2.S vaccination and SARS-CoV-2 variants. Treatment noted: around 19 received Ad26.COV2.S at low or high dose, single or two shots; 5 received placebo; per-sample allocation not given. Day 63 after the first vaccine or placebo injection was the time point for sampling. Using immunoSEQ multiplex PCR, the repertoire was profiled, and TCRdb retains in-frame clones only, with some absent. Of about 370,000 clones listed, about 91% are singletons. Trimming took off 4 bases at V and 1 base at J, with 8 bases between the two ends. Germline V gives CDR1 GTSNPN, CDR2 SVGIG (reference sequence). The CDR3 has 13 amino acids.

Material: peripheral blood, obtained in a trial of Ad26.COV2.S vaccine versus placebo. This TCR was recovered from a person between 18 and 65 years old who received the Ad26.COV2.S COVID-19 vaccine or a placebo. V usage is TRBV30 and J usage is TRBJ1-5; D uncertain. The CDR3 loop reads CAWTSGSNQPQHF. DNA of the CDR3: TGTGCCTGGACGAGCGGGAGCAATCAGCCCCAGCATTTT.